Included here is one T cell receptor (beta chain) sequence, with context. Antigen unknown. This sample stems from a study of blood T cells in healthy people across ages. Whole-study context: Per two T cells, template switching captured roughly one barcoded beta molecule.

Total RNA, at least 5.5 micrograms per sample, was extracted from PBMCs. Study results and limitations: Compared with aged donors, long-lived donors showed fewer expanded clones, suggesting selection.

The authors ran a second PCR of roughly 6 to 12 cycles using a sample-barcoded 5' primer and a J-beta primer mix. Every single cDNA molecule received a tag from a template-switch adaptor with 12 random nucleotides. Via MiXCR, TCRdb re-called the 5' RACE reads, giving one row per CDR3 protein. This table holds 1.4 million to 1.5 million distinct CDR3 sequences, around two fifths found once. The germline gives CDR1 MNHEY, CDR2 SVGAGI. This CDR3 comprises 16 residues. The V gene lost 2 bases and the J gene lost 4 bases, with 12 bases spanning the gap. The sequenced sample consisted of blood. The V call is TRBV6-5, the J call TRBJ1-6; no reliable D call. The clonotype originates from a woman aged 18-35 years in good health. CDR3 in amino acids: CASSYGEGVYNSPLHF. The CDR3 bases are TGTGCCAGCAGTTACGGAGAGGGAGTATATAATTCACCCCTCCACTTT.